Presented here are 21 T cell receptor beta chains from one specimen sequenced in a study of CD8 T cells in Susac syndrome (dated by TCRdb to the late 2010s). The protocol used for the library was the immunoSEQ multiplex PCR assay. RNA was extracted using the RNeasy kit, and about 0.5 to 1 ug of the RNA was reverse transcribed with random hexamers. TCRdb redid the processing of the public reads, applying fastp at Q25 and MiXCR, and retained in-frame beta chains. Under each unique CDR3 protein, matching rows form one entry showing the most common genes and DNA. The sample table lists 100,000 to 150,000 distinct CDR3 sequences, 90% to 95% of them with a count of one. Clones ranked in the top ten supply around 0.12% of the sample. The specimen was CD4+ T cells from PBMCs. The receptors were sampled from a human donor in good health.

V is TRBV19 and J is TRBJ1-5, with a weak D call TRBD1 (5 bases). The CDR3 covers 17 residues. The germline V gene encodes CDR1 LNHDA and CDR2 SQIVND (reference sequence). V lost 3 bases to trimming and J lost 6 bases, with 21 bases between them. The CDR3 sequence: CASSIAQGLSGAQPQHF. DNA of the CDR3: TGTGCCAGTAGTATTGCCCAGGGTTTAAGCGGGGCTCAGCCCCAGCATTTT.

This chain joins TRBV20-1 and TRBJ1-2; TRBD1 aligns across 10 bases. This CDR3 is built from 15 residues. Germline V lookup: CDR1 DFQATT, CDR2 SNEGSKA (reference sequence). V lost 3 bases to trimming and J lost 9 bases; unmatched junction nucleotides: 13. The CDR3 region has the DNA TGCAGTGCTAGGGGACAGGGGCTCAGTTTTGGGAGCTACACCTTC. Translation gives CSARGQGLSFGSYTF.

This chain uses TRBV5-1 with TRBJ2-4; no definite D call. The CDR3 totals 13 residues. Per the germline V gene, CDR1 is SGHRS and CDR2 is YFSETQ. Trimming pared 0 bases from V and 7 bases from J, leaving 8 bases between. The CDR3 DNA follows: TGCGCCAGCAGCTTGGTGCTGGGGAACATTCAGTACTTC. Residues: CASSLVLGNIQYF.

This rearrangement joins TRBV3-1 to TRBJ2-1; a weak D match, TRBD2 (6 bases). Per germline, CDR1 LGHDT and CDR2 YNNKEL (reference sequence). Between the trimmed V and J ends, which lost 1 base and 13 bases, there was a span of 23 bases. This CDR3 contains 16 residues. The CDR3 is CASSQGRASLRGLQFF. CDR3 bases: TGTGCCAGCAGCCAAGGGAGGGCCTCCCTACGGGGCCTTCAGTTCTTC.

In DNA, the CDR3 is TGCGCCAGCAGCTCCCTCCCGACGAATACAGATACGCAGTATTTT. Its translation: CASSSLPTNTDTQYF. This sequence joins TRBV5-1 and TRBJ2-3; D gene unclear. The CDR3 has 15 residues. Trimming pared 3 bases from V and 3 bases from J, leaving 14 bases between. The germline V gene encodes CDR1 SGHRS and CDR2 YFSETQ.

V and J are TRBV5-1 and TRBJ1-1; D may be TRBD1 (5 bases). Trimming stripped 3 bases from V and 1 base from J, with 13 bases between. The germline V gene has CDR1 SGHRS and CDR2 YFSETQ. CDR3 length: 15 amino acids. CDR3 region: CASSSEGTPNTEAFF. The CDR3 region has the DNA TGCGCCAGCAGCTCGGAGGGGACTCCGAACACTGAAGCTTTCTTT.

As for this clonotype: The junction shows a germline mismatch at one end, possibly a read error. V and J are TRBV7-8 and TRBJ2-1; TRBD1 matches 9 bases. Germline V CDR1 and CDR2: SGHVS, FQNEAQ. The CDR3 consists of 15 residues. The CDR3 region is CANSLVGQGVGEQFF. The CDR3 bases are TGTGCCAACAGCTTAGTGGGACAGGGAGTTGGGGAGCAGTTCTTC.

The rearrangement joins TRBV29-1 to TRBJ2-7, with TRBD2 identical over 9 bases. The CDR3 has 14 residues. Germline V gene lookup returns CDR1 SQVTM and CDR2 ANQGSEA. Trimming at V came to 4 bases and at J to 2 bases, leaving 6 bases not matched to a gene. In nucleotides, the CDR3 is TGCAGCGTTGCCCCGGGACTAGCCCCCTACGAGCAGTACTTC. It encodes CSVAPGLAPYEQYF.

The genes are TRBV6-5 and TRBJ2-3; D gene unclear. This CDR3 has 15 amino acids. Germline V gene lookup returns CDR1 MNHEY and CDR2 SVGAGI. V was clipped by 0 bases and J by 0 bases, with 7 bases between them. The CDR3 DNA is TGTGCCAGCAGTTACTCCGCGGAAAGCACAGATACGCAGTATTTT. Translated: CASSYSAESTDTQYF.

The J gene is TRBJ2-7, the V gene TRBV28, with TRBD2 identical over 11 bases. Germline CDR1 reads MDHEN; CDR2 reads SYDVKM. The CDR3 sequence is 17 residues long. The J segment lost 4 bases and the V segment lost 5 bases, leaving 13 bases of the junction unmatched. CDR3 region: CASSPSSGRRRIYEQYF. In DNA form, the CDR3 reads TGTGCCAGCAGTCCCTCTAGCGGGAGGCGCCGTATTTACGAGCAGTACTTC.

The CDR3 DNA follows: TGTGCCAGCAGTTACGAGGGGGGAATAACTGAAGCTTTCTTT. It specifies CASSYEGGITEAFF. The chain recombines TRBV6-6 with TRBJ1-1; tentative D call: TRBD1 (6 bases). This CDR3 is built from 14 residues. Per the germline V gene, CDR1 is MNHNY and CDR2 is SVGAGI (reference sequence). V was trimmed by 2 bases and J by 5 bases, leaving 12 bases between them.

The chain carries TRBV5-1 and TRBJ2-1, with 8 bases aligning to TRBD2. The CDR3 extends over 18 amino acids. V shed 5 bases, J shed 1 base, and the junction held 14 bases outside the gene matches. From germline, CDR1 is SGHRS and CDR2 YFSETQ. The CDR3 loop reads CASRHLTGASGSYNEQFF. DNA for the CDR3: TGCGCCAGCAGGCACCTCACCGGGGCTAGCGGGTCCTACAATGAGCAGTTCTTC.

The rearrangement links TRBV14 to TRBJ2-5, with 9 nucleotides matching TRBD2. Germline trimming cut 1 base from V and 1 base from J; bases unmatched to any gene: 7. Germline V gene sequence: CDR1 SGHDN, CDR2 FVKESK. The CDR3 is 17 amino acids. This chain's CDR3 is CASSQVGRLAAQETQYF. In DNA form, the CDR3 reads TGTGCCAGCAGCCAAGTTGGAAGACTAGCGGCCCAAGAGACCCAGTACTTC.

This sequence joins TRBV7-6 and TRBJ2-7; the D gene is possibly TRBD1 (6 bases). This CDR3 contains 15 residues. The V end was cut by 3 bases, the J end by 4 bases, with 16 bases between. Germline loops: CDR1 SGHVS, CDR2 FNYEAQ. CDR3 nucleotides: TGTGCCAGCAGCTTGTTGGACAGTGGAGAGTACGAGCAGTACTTC. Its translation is CASSLLDSGEYEQYF.

This chain's CDR3 is CANVVVGRDEAFF. The CDR3 bases are TGTGCCAACGTAGTGGTGGGCAGGGATGAAGCTTTCTTT. The chain carries TRBV2 and TRBJ1-1; the D gene is possibly TRBD1 (5 bases). V was cut by 10 bases and J by 7 bases, with 19 bases left in between. Germline V gene data show CDR1 as SNHLY and CDR2 as FYNNEI. CDR3 length: 13 residues.

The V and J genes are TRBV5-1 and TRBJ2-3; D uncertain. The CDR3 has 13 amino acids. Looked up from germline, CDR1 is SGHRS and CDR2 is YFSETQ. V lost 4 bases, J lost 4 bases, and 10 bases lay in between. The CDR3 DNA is TGCGCCAGCAGCCGAGACCACCCAGATACGCAGTATTTT. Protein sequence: CASSRDHPDTQYF.

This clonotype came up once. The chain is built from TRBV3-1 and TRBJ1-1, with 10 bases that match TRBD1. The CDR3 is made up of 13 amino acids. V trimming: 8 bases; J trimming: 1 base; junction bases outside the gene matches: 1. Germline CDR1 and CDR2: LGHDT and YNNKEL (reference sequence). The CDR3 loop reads CASGDRGNTEAFF. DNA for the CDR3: TGTGCCAGCGGGGACAGGGGGAACACTGAAGCTTTCTTT.

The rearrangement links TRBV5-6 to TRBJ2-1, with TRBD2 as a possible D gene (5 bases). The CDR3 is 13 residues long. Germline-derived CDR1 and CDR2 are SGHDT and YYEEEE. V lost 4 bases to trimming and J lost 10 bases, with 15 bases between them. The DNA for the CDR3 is TGTGCCAGCAGCCGGCCGGGGAGTCGCGAGCAGTTCTTC. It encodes CASSRPGSREQFF.

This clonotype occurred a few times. The CDR3: CASSRTGDYGYTF. CDR3 bases: TGTGCCAGTAGTCGCACAGGGGACTATGGCTACACCTTC. V gene TRBV19 combines with J gene TRBJ1-2, with 7 bases identical to TRBD1. CDR3 length: 13 amino acids. Germline values: CDR1 LNHDA, CDR2 SQIVND (reference sequence). V was pared by 5 bases and J by 3 bases, with 3 bases of the junction left unmatched.

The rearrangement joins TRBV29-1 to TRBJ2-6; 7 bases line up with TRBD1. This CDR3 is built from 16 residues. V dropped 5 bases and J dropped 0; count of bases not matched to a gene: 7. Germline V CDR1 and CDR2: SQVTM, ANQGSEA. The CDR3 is CSVRTGAFSGANVLTF. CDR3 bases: TGCAGCGTTCGAACAGGGGCGTTCTCTGGGGCCAACGTCCTGACTTTC.

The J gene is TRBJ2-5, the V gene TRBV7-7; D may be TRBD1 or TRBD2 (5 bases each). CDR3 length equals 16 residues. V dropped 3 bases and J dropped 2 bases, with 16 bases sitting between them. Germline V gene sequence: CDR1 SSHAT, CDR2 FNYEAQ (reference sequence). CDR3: CASSLGRAIIQETQYF. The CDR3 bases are TGTGCCAGCAGCTTGGGGCGGGCTATAATACAAGAGACCCAGTACTTC.